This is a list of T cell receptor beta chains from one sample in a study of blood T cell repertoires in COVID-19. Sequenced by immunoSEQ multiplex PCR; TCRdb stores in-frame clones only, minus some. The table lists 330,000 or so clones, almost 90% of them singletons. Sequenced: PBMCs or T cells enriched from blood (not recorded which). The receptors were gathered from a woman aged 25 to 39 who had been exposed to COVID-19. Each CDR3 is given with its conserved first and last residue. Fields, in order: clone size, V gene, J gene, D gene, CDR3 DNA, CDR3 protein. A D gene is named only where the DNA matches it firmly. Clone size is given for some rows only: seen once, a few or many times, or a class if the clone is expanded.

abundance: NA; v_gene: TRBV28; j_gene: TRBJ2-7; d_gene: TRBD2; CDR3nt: TGTGCCAGCAGGACCGGGACTAGCGGGAACTACGAGCAGTACTTC; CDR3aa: CASRTGTSGNYEQYF
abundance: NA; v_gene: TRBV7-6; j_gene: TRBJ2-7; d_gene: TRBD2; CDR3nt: TGTGCCAGCAGCTTACTGGGAGGGCCAGCTTACGAGCAGTACTTC; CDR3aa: CASSLLGGPAYEQYF
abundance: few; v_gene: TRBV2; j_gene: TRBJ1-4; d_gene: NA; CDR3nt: TGTGCCAGCAGTGGGCAGTGGAATGAAAAACTGTTTTTT; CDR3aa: CASSGQWNEKLFF
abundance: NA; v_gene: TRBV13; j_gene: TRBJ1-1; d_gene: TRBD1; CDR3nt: TGTGCCAGCAGCAAACCGGGACAGGGCAACACTGAAGCTTTCTTT; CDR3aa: CASSKPGQGNTEAFF
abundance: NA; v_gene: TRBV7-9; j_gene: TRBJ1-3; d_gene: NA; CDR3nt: TGTGCCAGCAGCTTGGCGATGAAACTAGACCTCTCTGGAAACACCATATATTTT; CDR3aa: CASSLAMKLDLSGNTIYF
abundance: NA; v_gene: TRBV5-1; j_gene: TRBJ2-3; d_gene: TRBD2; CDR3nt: TGCGCCAGCAGCTTGCAGGCGGGAGATGGGAAAGATACGCAGTATTTT; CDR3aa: CASSLQAGDGKDTQYF
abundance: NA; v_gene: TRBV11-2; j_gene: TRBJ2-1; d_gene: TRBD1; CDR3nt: TGTGCCAGCAGTGAAGCAGGGGGCCTCAATGAGCAGTTCTTC; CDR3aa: CASSEAGGLNEQFF
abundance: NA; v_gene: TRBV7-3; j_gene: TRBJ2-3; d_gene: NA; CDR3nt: TGTGCCAGCAGCTTAGCCGACCGGAGGGTTGGCACAGATACGCAGTATTTT; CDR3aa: CASSLADRRVGTDTQYF
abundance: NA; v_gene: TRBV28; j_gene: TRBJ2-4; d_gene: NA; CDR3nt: TGTGCCAGCAGCGCAGGGGCTATAGACATTCAGTACTTC; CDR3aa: CASSAGAIDIQYF
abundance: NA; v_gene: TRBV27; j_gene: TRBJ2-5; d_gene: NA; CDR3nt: TGTGCCAGCGGGTTCCGGGAAGAGACCCAGTACTTC; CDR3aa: CASGFREETQYF